Following are 22 T cell receptor beta chains from one sample sequenced in a study of T cell responses to AZD1222 COVID-19 vaccine listed by TCRdb under 2021. The sample's time point label, in plain terms: about 28 days (+/-7) after the second vaccine dose. The library was generated by the immunoSEQ multiplex PCR assay. The table comes from immuneACCESS by way of TCRdb, which keeps in-frame sequences with V and J called. Part of the clones is missing from these tables; in studies checked, under half for an unresolved V gene and the rest for unknown reasons. The sample includes 150,000 to 190,000 clones, with about 90% observed a single time. Roughly 10% of the sample lies in the top ten. The source material was peripheral blood, sampled 28 days after the second AZD1222 dose. Receptors were obtained from an adult who received the AZD1222 COVID-19 vaccine.

The genes are TRBV19 and TRBJ2-7; 10 bases agree with TRBD2. Germline assignment: CDR1 LNHDA and CDR2 SQIVND (reference sequence). The V and J ends lost 3 bases and 5 bases, in that order; junction bases with no gene match: 16. The CDR3 consists of 18 residues. The CDR3 nucleotides read TGTGCCAGTAGTATCGGCAGGGTATTAGCGGGAGGAGGCCACGAGCAGTACTTC. It translates to CASSIGRVLAGGGHEQYF. Based on the CDR3 plus reference TRBV19 and TRBJ2-7, the full variable domain is DGGITQSPKYLFRKEGQNVTLSCEQNLNHDAMYWYRQDPGQGLRLIYYSQIVNDFQKGDIAEGYSVSREKKESFPLTVTSAQKNPTAFYLCASSIGRVLAGGGHEQYFGPGTRLTVT.

V usage is TRBV7-6 and J usage is TRBJ1-2; tentatively, D is TRBD1 (5 bases). The V end was cut by 1 base, the J end by 10 bases, with 22 bases between. The CDR3 runs 16 residues. In germline, CDR1 is SGHVS, CDR2 FNYEAQ. The CDR3 here is CASSLDGTGFQSYYTF. The CDR3 DNA follows: TGTGCCAGCAGCTTAGACGGGACCGGTTTTCAGTCTTACTACACCTTC.

The chain joins TRBV5-4 to TRBJ1-2; 12 bases map to TRBD1. CDR3 length: 15 amino acids. Germline-derived CDR1 and CDR2 are SGHNT and YYREEE (reference sequence). Trimming cost V 0 bases and J 7 bases; bases outside gene matches: 4. Here the CDR3 reads CASSLAGDRGRGYTF. DNA for the CDR3: TGTGCCAGCAGCTTGGCTGGGGACAGGGGGCGTGGCTACACCTTC.

The chain joins TRBV29-1 to TRBJ2-6; no firm D call. Per the germline V gene, CDR1 is SQVTM and CDR2 is ANQGSEA. The CDR3 loop spans 14 amino acids. V was clipped by 4 bases and J by 2 bases, with 9 bases between them. Here the CDR3 reads CSVVKGPGANVLTF. CDR3 sequence (DNA): TGCAGCGTTGTAAAGGGTCCTGGGGCCAACGTCCTGACTTTC.

The chain links TRBV5-8 to TRBJ2-2; D uncertain. In germline, CDR1 is SGHTS, CDR2 YDEGEE. With 5 bases removed from V and 5 bases from J, the gap between germline ends came to 19 bases. CDR3 size: 16 residues. The CDR3 DNA reads as TGTGCCAGCAGTCCTACCTCCATAACTCAGACCGGGGAGCTGTTTTTT. Translated, it gives CASSPTSITQTGELFF.

This clone was counted once. V gene TRBV7-9 combines with J gene TRBJ2-2; possible D gene TRBD2, 6 bases. V was cut by 3 bases and J by 1 base, with 12 bases left in between. Germline CDR1 is SEHNR and CDR2 is FQNEAQ (reference sequence). This CDR3 region has 16 residues. The DNA for the CDR3 is TGTGCCAGCAGCTTGATTCTAGCGAAGAACACCGGGGAGCTGTTTTTT. This translates into CASSLILAKNTGELFF.

The chain carries TRBV19 and TRBJ1-3; no firm D call. Germline values: CDR1 LNHDA, CDR2 SQIVND (reference sequence). This CDR3 has 15 residues. V shed 5 bases and J shed 0 bases, with 11 bases lying between them. The CDR3 nucleotides read TGTGCCAGTAGTTTTGACCGGTACTCTGGAAACACCATATATTTT. It is translated as CASSFDRYSGNTIYF.

The chain combines TRBV7-2 with TRBJ2-7, with 7 bases lining up with TRBD1. CDR3 size: 15 residues. V lost 5 bases to trimming and J lost 3 bases; unmatched junction nucleotides: 10. CDR1 is SGHTA and CDR2 is FQGNSA in the germline V gene. The CDR3 DNA reads as TGTGCCAGCAGCCAAGGGGGCCTAGCCAACTACGAGCAGTACTTC. Translated, it gives CASSQGGLANYEQYF.

In DNA, the CDR3 is TGTGCCAGCAGTTACGGCAGAAATAGCAATCAGCCCCAGCATTTT. Translation gives CASSYGRNSNQPQHF. The chain has TRBV6-2 or TRBV6-3 and TRBJ1-5; D is ambiguous. V was cut by 2 bases and J by 0 bases, with 8 bases left in between. CDR1 MNHEY and CDR2 SVGEGT come from the germline V gene. The CDR3 loop spans 15 amino acids.

The rearrangement joins TRBV27 to TRBJ2-3; 11 bases map to TRBD2. The CDR3 runs 20 residues. Losses at the gene ends were 2 bases for V and 0 bases for J; bases not matched to a gene: 13. Germline V gene data show CDR1 as MNHEY and CDR2 as SMNVEV (reference sequence). This CDR3 reads CASSLNPVTSGRPSTDTQYF. The CDR3 DNA is TGTGCCAGCAGTTTAAACCCCGTTACTAGCGGGAGACCTAGCACAGATACGCAGTATTTT.

The rearrangement links TRBV11-3 to TRBJ2-5; unclear D gene. This CDR3 is 14 amino acids long. V was clipped by 0 bases and J by 0 bases, with 5 bases between them. Germline CDR1 and CDR2: SGHNT and YENEEA. CDR3 sequence (DNA): TGTGCCAGCAGCTTAGACCCTTACCAAGAGACCCAGTACTTC. It yields the protein CASSLDPYQETQYF.

The J gene is TRBJ2-1, the V gene TRBV5-4, with TRBD1 as a possible D gene (5 bases). Germline lookup yields CDR1 SGHNT and CDR2 YYREEE (reference sequence). This CDR3 is 13 amino acids long. V lost 4 bases and J 5 bases, leaving 10 bases between the germline ends. The CDR3 DNA reads as TGTGCCAGCAGCACCAGGGCTAACAATGAGCAGTTCTTC. It yields the protein CASSTRANNEQFF.

CDR3 in DNA: TGCAGCGCCCGGACGGGAAACTATGGCTACACCTTC. It translates to CSARTGNYGYTF. This chain joins TRBV29-1 and TRBJ1-2, with D unclear. The CDR3 covers 12 residues. The germline CDR1 and CDR2 sequences are SQVTM and ANQGSEA. Deletions cut 7 bases from V and 2 bases from J, with 11 bases between.

CDR3 in amino acids: CASSLDRITYNEQFF. The CDR3, as DNA: TGTGCCAGCAGCTTAGACAGGATAACTTACAATGAGCAGTTCTTC. The chain combines TRBV11-2 with TRBJ2-1; D unresolved. Germline V gene lookup returns CDR1 SGHAT and CDR2 FQNNGV. Trimming took 0 bases from V and 4 from J, leaving 10 bases between them. The CDR3 runs 15 residues.

J is TRBJ2-2 and V is TRBV6-4; 10 positions match TRBD2. The CDR3 runs to 15 residues. Unmatched junction bases numbered 5, after V lost 5 bases and J lost 5 bases. Germline loops: CDR1 MRHNA, CDR2 SNTAGT. The DNA for the CDR3 is TGTGCCAGCAGTCCTAGCGGGAGCGGGACCGGGGAGCTGTTTTTT. It specifies CASSPSGSGTGELFF.

The genes are TRBV7-9 and TRBJ1-1; D gene ambiguous. CDR3 length: 14 residues. Germline CDR1 and CDR2: SEHNR and FQNEAQ (reference sequence). Between the trimmed V and J ends, which lost 5 bases and 2 bases, there was a span of 12 bases. The CDR3 here is CASSPGGKNTEAFF. The CDR3, as DNA: TGTGCCAGCAGCCCGGGCGGAAAAAACACTGAAGCTTTCTTT.

The chain recombines TRBV3-1 (or the pseudogene TRBV3-2) with TRBJ2-5; D perhaps matches TRBD2 (6 bases). CDR1 LGHDT and CDR2 YNNKEL come from the germline V gene (reference sequence). The CDR3 runs to 14 residues. V lost 0 bases, J lost 2 bases, and 7 bases lay in between. Here the CDR3 reads CASSQELAQETQYF. The CDR3 bases are TGTGCCAGCAGCCAAGAACTAGCTCAAGAGACCCAGTACTTC.

This clone was counted a few times. This chain links TRBV2 with TRBJ2-5, with 8 bases identical to TRBD1. The CDR3 is made up of 12 amino acids. V was clipped by 1 base and J by 14 bases; unmatched bases: 6. Germline V gene data show CDR1 as SNHLY and CDR2 as FYNNEI. The CDR3 reads CASSEGGTGGYF. CDR3 DNA: TGTGCCAGCAGTGAAGGGGGGACAGGCGGTTACTTC.

This clone has a single count. The rearrangement links TRBV5-1 to TRBJ1-1, with D uncertain. The germline V gene encodes CDR1 SGHRS and CDR2 YFSETQ. CDR3 length equals 12 residues. Trimming stripped 4 bases from V and 9 bases from J, with 13 bases between. The CDR3 sequence: CASSLVNQQAFF. The DNA of the CDR3 is TGCGCCAGCAGCCTCGTAAACCAACAAGCTTTCTTT.

V usage is TRBV4-3 and J usage is TRBJ2-1, with a possible D match to TRBD1 (6 bases). In germline, CDR1 is LGHNA, CDR2 YSLEER. V gave up 2 bases and J gave up 4 bases, with 12 bases separating them. The CDR3 length is 15 residues. The CDR3 region has the DNA TGCGCCAGCAGCCAATCTGGGACACCTTACAATGAGCAGTTCTTC. This gives the protein CASSQSGTPYNEQFF.

This clone turned up a few times. The gene calls are TRBV4-2 and TRBJ2-7; 8 nucleotides line up with TRBD1. CDR1 LGHNA and CDR2 YNFKEQ come from the germline V gene. V lost 2 bases to trimming and J lost 5 bases; unmatched junction nucleotides: 8. This CDR3 has 15 residues. DNA of the CDR3: TGTGCCAGCAGCCAATTAGGACAGGGCGGTAACGAGCAGTACTTC. Translating it yields CASSQLGQGGNEQYF.

The V call is TRBV10-3, the J call TRBJ2-5; tentatively, D is TRBD1 (6 bases). V was pared by 4 bases and J by 3 bases, with 9 bases between. The V gene's germline CDR1 is ENHRY and CDR2 SYGVKD. This CDR3 comprises 13 residues. CDR3 protein: CAISAGQKETQYF. The CDR3 DNA sequence: TGTGCCATCAGTGCCGGACAGAAAGAGACCCAGTACTTC.